The 14 T cell receptor beta chains reported below all come from one sample, sequenced in a study of T cells in Graves' hyperthyroidism and ophthalmopathy. From RNA transcripts, TCR beta CDR3 regions were amplified. Carried out on the TCR CDR3, a first-round RT-PCR used the HTBI primer set. Via MiXCR, TCRdb re-called the multiplex PCR reads, giving one row per CDR3 protein. Of 500,000 or so distinct CDR3 sequences in the sample, over 15% were seen once. Sequenced input: blood. These receptors all come from a woman between 18 and 30 years old with Graves' ophthalmopathy.

The chain is built from TRBV7-9 and TRBJ1-2, with D possibly TRBD1 on 5 matching bases. CDR3 length: 15 residues. Per the germline V gene, CDR1 is SEHNR and CDR2 is FQNEAQ (reference sequence). Between the trimmed V and J ends, which lost 1 base and 2 bases, there was a span of 11 bases. The CDR3 loop reads CASSLDGAQNYGYTF. DNA for the CDR3: TGTGCCAGCAGCTTAGATGGGGCCCAAAACTATGGCTACACCTTC.

V gene TRBV24-1 combines with J gene TRBJ1-2; D remains ambiguous. Trimming removed 4 bases from V and 4 bases from J, with 15 bases in between. This CDR3 spans 15 amino acids. Germline V gene lookup returns CDR1 KGHDR and CDR2 SFDVKD. The CDR3 here is CATSDTNNGGYGYTF. The CDR3 DNA is TGTGCCACCAGTGACACTAACAACGGCGGCTATGGCTACACCTTC.

The V call is TRBV18, the J call TRBJ1-3; D is unclear. V gave up 1 base and J gave up 0 bases, with 10 bases separating them. This CDR3 is 16 amino acids long. Germline assignment: CDR1 KGHSH and CDR2 LQKENI. The CDR3 DNA follows: TGTGCCAGCTCACCACAGGAGGCAAGCTCTGGAAACACCATATATTTT. Amino acid sequence: CASSPQEASSGNTIYF.

This clonotype was observed many times. The V and J genes are TRBV6-2 or TRBV6-3 and TRBJ1-2; D unclear. Trimming shortened V by 4 bases and J by 4 bases, and 10 bases separated the two germline ends. Germline CDR1 and CDR2: MNHEY and SVGEGT. The CDR3 is 13 residues long. For the CDR3, the DNA is TGTGCCAGCAGTTTATCTTACAGCTATGGCTACACCTTC. Translated, it gives CASSLSYSYGYTF.

This clonotype occurred many times. The V call is TRBV20-1, the J call TRBJ2-1; TRBD1 aligns across 7 bases. This CDR3 is 14 amino acids long. V dropped 0 bases and J dropped 10; count of bases not matched to a gene: 9. Germline CDR1 is DFQATT and CDR2 is SNEGSKA (reference sequence). The DNA for the CDR3 is TGCAGTGCTAGAGACGACAGGGACGGAAAGGAGCAGTTCTTC. Amino acids: CSARDDRDGKEQFF.

This clonotype occurred a few times. The chain recombines TRBV27 with TRBJ1-3; TRBD1 matches 8 bases. The CDR3 contains 13 residues. CDR1 is MNHEY and CDR2 is SMNVEV in the germline V gene (reference sequence). The V gene end was trimmed by 6 bases and the J gene end by 7 bases; junction bases not matched to a gene: 5. CDR3 in amino acids: CASRGTGGNTIYF. Written as DNA, the CDR3 is TGTGCCAGCAGAGGCACAGGGGGGAACACCATATATTTT.

This chain uses TRBV30 with TRBJ2-1, with TRBD2 matching over 14 bases. The CDR3 loop spans 17 amino acids. Germline values: CDR1 GTSNPN, CDR2 SVGIG (reference sequence). With V trimmed by 3 bases and J by 0 bases, 4 bases remained unmatched. CDR3 in amino acids: CAWSGTSGRLSYNEQFF. In DNA, the CDR3 is TGTGCCTGGAGCGGGACTAGCGGGAGACTCTCCTACAATGAGCAGTTCTTC.

The chain links TRBV2 to TRBJ2-6; perhaps TRBD1 as D (5 bases). Deletions cut 7 bases from V and 0 bases from J, with 19 bases between. The CDR3 sequence is 18 residues long. The germline V gene has CDR1 SNHLY and CDR2 FYNNEI. CDR3 loop: CASTRDRFLVSGANVLTF. CDR3 DNA sequence: TGTGCCAGCACCAGAGACAGATTTCTAGTCTCTGGGGCCAACGTCCTGACTTTC. Variable domain in full (rest from reference TRBV2 and TRBJ2-6): EPEVTQTPSHQVTQMGQEVILRCVPISNHLYFYWYRQILGQKVEFLVSFYNNEISEKSEIFDDQFSVERPDGSNFTLKIRSTKLEDSAMYFCASTRDRFLVSGANVLTFGAGSRLTVL.

The chain recombines TRBV7-9 with TRBJ1-2; D perhaps matches TRBD1 (5 bases). The V and J ends lost 6 bases and 2 bases respectively, with 19 bases between them. CDR3 length equals 16 residues. Germline CDR1 SEHNR, CDR2 FQNEAQ (reference sequence). CDR3 DNA sequence: TGTGCCAGCAGTAACGGGGCAGCCCAGGCGAACTATGGCTACACCTTC. It specifies CASSNGAAQANYGYTF.

This clonotype was seen many times. J is TRBJ1-6 and V is TRBV28; D may be TRBD1 (6 bases). V lost 2 bases and J 9 bases, leaving 14 bases between the germline ends. The germline V gene encodes CDR1 MDHEN and CDR2 SYDVKM. The length of the CDR3 is 15 residues. CDR3 DNA: TGTGCCAGCAGTTTAAGCACAGGGTATGCTTCACCCCTCCACTTT. This gives the protein CASSLSTGYASPLHF.

The table lists this clonotype with many counts. The V gene is TRBV18, the J gene TRBJ1-1; perhaps TRBD1 as D (6 bases). The CDR3 runs to 18 residues. Trimming stripped 3 bases from V and 3 bases from J, with 23 bases between. Germline V gene sequence: CDR1 KGHSH, CDR2 LQKENI. The CDR3 protein is CASSPKVGAPPADTEAFF. CDR3 in DNA: TGTGCCAGCTCACCCAAGGTGGGGGCACCTCCCGCGGACACTGAAGCTTTCTTT. The entire variable domain, with the rest obtained from reference TRBV18 and TRBJ1-1, is as follows: NAGVMQNPRHLVRRRGQEARLRCSPMKGHSHVYWYRQLPEEGLKFMVYLQKENIIDESGMPKERFSAEFPKEGPSILRIQQVVRGDSAAYFCASSPKVGAPPADTEAFFGQGTRLTVV.

The J gene is TRBJ1-2, the V gene TRBV10-3, with 8 bases matching TRBD1. With 2 bases clipped from V and 7 bases from J, the junction kept 6 bases outside the gene matches. Germline-derived CDR1 and CDR2 are ENHRY and SYGVKD. This CDR3 contains 14 residues. For the CDR3, the DNA is TGTGCCATCAGTGAGGGACAGGGAATTTTTGGCTACACCTTC. This encodes CAISEGQGIFGYTF.

This clonotype occurred a few times. The gene calls are TRBV4-1 and TRBJ1-1, with D possibly being TRBD1 (6 bases). The CDR3 runs 14 residues. Germline V gives CDR1 MGHRA, CDR2 YSYEKL. Trimming took 1 base from V and 5 from J, leaving 11 bases between them. Here the CDR3 reads CASSQARGYTEAFF. The CDR3 DNA reads TGCGCCAGCAGCCAAGCCAGGGGATATACTGAAGCTTTCTTT.

Worth noting for this clonotype: A much larger clone lies a single base off, so this may be a read error. The chain couples TRBV6-1 to TRBJ1-5; 7 bases are shared with TRBD1. The CDR3 extends over 15 amino acids. The trim removed 3 bases at V and 6 bases at J, leaving 8 bases unmatched. Germline lookup yields CDR1 MNHNS and CDR2 SASEGT. This chain's CDR3 is CASSETGWGLQPQHF. The CDR3 bases are TGTGCCAGCAGTGAGACAGGGTGGGGTCTTCAGCCCCAGCATTTT.